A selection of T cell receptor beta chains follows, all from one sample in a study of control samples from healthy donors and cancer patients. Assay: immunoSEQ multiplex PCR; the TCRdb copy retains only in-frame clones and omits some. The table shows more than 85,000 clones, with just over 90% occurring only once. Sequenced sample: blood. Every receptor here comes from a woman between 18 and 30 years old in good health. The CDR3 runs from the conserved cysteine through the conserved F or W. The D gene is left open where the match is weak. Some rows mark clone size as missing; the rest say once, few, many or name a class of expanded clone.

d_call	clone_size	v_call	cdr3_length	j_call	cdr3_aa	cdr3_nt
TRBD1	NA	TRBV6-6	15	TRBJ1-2	CASSYLDRAGGGYTF	TGTGCCAGCAGTTACCTGGACAGGGCCGGAGGGGGCTACACCTTC
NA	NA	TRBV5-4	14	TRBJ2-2	CASSPESNTGELFF	TGTGCCAGCAGTCCTGAGTCGAACACCGGGGAGCTGTTTTTT
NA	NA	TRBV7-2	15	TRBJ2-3	CASSAQGVGTDTQYF	TGTGCCAGCAGCGCGCAGGGAGTAGGGACAGATACGCAGTATTTT
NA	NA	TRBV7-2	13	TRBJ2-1	CASSLGAYNEQFF	TGTGCCAGCAGCTTAGGGGCCTACAATGAGCAGTTCTTC
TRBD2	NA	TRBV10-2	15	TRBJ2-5	CASRTSGDRKETQYF	TGCGCCAGCAGGACTAGCGGGGACCGAAAGGAGACCCAGTACTTC
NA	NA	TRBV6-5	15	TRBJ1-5	CASSYSGGGNQPQHF	TGTGCCAGCAGTTACTCTGGCGGGGGCAATCAGCCCCAGCATTTT
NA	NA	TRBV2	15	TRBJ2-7	CAKARAGDTFEEQYF	TGTGCCAAGGCCAGGGCGGGGGACACCTTTGAGGAGCAGTACTTC
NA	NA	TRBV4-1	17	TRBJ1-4	CASSQEDSRATNEKLFF	TGCGCCAGCAGCCAAGAGGACAGCCGTGCAACTAATGAAAAACTGTTTTTT
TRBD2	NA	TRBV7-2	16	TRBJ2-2	CASSFAQRENTGELFF	TGTGCCAGCAGCTTTGCACAGCGGGAGAACACCGGGGAGCTGTTTTTT
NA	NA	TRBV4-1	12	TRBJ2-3	CASSLPRDTQYF	TGCGCCAGCAGCCTCCCCCGAGATACGCAGTATTTT
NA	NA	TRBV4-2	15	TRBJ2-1	CASSQDYQSYNEQFF	TGTGCCAGCAGCCAAGATTACCAATCATACAATGAGCAGTTCTTC
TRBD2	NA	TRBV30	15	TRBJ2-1	CAWTSGRAGGNEQFF	TGTGCCTGGACTAGCGGGAGGGCCGGCGGCAATGAGCAGTTCTTC
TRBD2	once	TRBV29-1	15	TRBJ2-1	CSGRTSGSSYNEQFF	TGCAGCGGGAGGACTAGCGGGAGCTCCTACAATGAGCAGTTCTTC
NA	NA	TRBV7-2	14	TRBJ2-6	CARQLPGGANVLTF	TGTGCCAGGCAACTACCCGGTGGGGCCAACGTCCTGACTTTC
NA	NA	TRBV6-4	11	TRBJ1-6	CAIHRNSPLHF	TGTGCCATCCACAGGAATTCACCCCTCCACTTT
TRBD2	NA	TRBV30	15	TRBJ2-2	CAWSLLAGGTGELFF	TGTGCCTGGAGTTTACTAGCGGGAGGCACCGGGGAGCTGTTTTTT
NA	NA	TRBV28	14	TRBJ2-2	CASSNTWHMWELFF	TGTGCCAGCAGTAATACATGGCACATGTGGGAGCTGTTTTTT
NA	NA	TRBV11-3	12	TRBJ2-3	CASSSTGDTQYF	TGTGCCAGCAGTTCGACTGGAGATACGCAGTATTTT
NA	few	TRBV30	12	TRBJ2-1	CAWSPSDREQFF	TGTGCCTGGAGCCCTAGCGACCGGGAGCAGTTCTTC
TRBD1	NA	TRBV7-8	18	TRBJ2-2	CASSLRDRGLGNTGELFF	TGTGCCAGCAGCCTCCGGGACAGGGGGCTCGGGAACACCGGGGAGCTGTTTTTT
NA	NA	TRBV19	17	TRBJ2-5	CASSVGQSLFYQETQYF	TGTGCCAGTAGTGTCGGGCAGTCATTATTCTATCAAGAGACCCAGTACTTC
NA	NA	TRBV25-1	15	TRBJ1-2	CASSDRTLLNYGYTF	TGTGCCAGCAGTGACCGGACCCTCTTGAACTATGGCTACACCTTC
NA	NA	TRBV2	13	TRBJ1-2	CASSGGAGYGYTF	TGTGCCAGCAGTGGGGGGGCTGGTTATGGCTACACCTTC
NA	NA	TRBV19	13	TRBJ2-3	CASSILGTDTQYF	TGTGCCAGTAGTATTCTGGGCACAGATACGCAGTATTTT
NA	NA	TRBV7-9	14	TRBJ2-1	CASSDTSSYNEQFF	TGTGCCAGCAGCGACACCAGCTCCTACAATGAGCAGTTCTTC
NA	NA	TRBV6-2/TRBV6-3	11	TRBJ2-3	CASSQGGTQYF	TGTGCCAGCAGCCAGGGGGGTACGCAGTATTTT
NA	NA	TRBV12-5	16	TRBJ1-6	CASGLPIQEYCSPLHF	TGTGCTAGTGGTTTGCCCATCCAGGAGTACTGTTCACCCCTCCACTTT
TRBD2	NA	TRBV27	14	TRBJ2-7	CASSVLAGPYEQYF	TGTGCCAGCAGCGTACTAGCGGGGCCCTACGAGCAGTACTTC
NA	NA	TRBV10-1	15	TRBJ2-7	CASSEAGTTNYEQYF	TGCGCCAGCAGTGAGGCAGGGACGACCAACTACGAGCAGTACTTC
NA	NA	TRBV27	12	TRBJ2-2	CASSRGTGELFF	TGTGCCAGCAGTCGGGGCACCGGGGAGCTGTTTTTT